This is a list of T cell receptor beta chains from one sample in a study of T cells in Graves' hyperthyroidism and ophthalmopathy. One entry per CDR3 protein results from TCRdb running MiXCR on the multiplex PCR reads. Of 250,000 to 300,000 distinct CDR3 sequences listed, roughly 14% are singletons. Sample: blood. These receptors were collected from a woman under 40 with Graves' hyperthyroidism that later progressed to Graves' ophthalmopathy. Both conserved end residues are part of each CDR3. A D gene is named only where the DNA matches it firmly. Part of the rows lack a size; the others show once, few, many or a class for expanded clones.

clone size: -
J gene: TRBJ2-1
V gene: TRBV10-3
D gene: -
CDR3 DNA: TGTGCCATCTCCGGAATCAGGGAAGAATTTGAGCAGTTCTTC
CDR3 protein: CAISGIREEFEQFF

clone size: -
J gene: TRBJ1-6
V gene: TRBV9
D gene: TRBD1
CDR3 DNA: TGTGCCAGCAGCGAGTCGGACAGGGGAAACAATTCACCCCTCCATTTT
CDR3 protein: CASSESDRGNNSPLHF

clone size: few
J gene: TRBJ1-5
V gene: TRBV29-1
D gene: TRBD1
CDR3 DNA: TGCAGCGTAGCAGACGGGACAGGGGGCCGGGGTCAGCCCCAGCATTTT
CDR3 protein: CSVADGTGGRGQPQHF

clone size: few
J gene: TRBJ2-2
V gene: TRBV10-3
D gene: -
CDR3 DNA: TGTGCCATCAAGGGTACCGCGGGCACCGGGGAGCTGTTTTTT
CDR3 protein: CAIKGTAGTGELFF

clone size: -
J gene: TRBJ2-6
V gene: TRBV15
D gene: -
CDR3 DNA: TGTGCCACCAGCAATAGCGGAGCCTCTGGGGCCAACGTCCTGACTTTC
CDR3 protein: CATSNSGASGANVLTF

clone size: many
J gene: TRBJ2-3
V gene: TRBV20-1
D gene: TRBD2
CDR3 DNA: TGCAGTGCCCGGCGGGGTAGCGGGAGTTCAGATACGCAGTATTTT
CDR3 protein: CSARRGSGSSDTQYF

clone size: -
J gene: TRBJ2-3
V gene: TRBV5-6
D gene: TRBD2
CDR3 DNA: TGTGCCAGCTCGGTAGCGGGAGTGGGAGATATGCAGTATTTT
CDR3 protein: CASSVAGVGDMQYF

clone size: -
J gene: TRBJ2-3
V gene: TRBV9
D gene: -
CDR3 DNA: TGTGCCAGCAGCACCCAGCCGGGGGCTGCAGATACGCAGTATTTT
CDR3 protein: CASSTQPGAADTQYF

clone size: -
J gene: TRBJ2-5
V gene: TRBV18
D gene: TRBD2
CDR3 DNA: TGTGCCAGCTCACCACCAGCGGGGGCAGAGACCCAGTACTTC
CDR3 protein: CASSPPAGAETQYF

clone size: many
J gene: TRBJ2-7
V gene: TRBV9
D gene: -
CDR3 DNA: TGTGCCAGCACTCCGGGGTCGAGCTCCTACGAGCAGTACTTC
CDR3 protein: CASTPGSSSYEQYF

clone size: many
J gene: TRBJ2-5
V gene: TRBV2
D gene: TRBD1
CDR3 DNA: TGTGCCAGCAGTGGTGACAGTCTGAACACACTCAGGGGGGAGACCCAGTACTTC
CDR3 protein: CASSGDSLNTLRGETQYF

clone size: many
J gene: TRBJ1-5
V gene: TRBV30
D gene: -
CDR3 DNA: TGTGCCTGGAGCGACAGTCTAAATCAGCCCCAGCATTTT
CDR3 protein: CAWSDSLNQPQHF

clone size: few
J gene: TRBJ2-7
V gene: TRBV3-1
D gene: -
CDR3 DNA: TGTGCCAGCAGCCAAGATCCAGGAACTTACGAGCAGTACTTC
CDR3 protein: CASSQDPGTYEQYF

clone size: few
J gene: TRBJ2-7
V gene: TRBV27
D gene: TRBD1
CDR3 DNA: TGTGCCAGCAGCTTGGGCCCGGGACAGACTGTTGGGGAGCAGTACTTC
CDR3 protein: CASSLGPGQTVGEQYF

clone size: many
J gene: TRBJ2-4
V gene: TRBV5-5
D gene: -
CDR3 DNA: TGTGCCAGCAGCGACCCGGGACACTTCGGAGCCAAAAACATTCAGTACTTC
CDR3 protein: CASSDPGHFGAKNIQYF

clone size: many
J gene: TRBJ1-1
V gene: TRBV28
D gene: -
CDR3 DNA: TGTGCCAGCAGTTTAAGGGGCAGGGGGAACACTGAAGCTTTCTTT
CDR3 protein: CASSLRGRGNTEAFF

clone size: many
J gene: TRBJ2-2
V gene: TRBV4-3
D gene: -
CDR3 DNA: TGCGCCAGCAGCCAAGAATGGACAAGCTACACCGGGGAGCTGTTTTTT
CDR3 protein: CASSQEWTSYTGELFF

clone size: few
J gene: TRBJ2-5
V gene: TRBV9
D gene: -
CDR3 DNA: TGTGCCAGCAGCACTAGTATGGGGGGCCTTGAGACCCAGTACTTC
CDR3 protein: CASSTSMGGLETQYF

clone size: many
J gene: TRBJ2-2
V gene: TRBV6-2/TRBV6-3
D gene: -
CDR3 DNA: TGTGCCAGCAGTTACCTTTTAATAGGGGAGCTGTTTTTT
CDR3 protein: CASSYLLIGELFF

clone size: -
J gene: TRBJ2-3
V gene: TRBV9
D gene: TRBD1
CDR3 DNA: TGTGCCAGCAGCTCTTTGGACAGGGCAGATACGCAGTATTTT
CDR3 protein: CASSSLDRADTQYF

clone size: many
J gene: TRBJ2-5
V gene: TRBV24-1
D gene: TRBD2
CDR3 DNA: TGTGCCACCAGTGATTTTCCTTCGGGTACTAGCGGGAGTGAAGAGACCCAGTACTTC
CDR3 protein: CATSDFPSGTSGSEETQYF

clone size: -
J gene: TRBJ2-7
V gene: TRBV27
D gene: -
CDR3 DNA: TGTGCCAGCAGTCCATGGGCTGGAAACTACGAGCAGTACTTC
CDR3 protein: CASSPWAGNYEQYF

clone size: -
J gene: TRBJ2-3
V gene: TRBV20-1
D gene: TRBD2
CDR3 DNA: TGCAGTGCTGGAAGCGGGATGGGCACAGATACGCAGTATTTT
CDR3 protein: CSAGSGMGTDTQYF

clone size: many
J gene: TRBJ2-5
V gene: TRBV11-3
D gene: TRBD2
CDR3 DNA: TGTGCCAGCAGCCAACCGACTAGCCTTAGGGGAGAGACCCAGTACTTC
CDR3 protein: CASSQPTSLRGETQYF

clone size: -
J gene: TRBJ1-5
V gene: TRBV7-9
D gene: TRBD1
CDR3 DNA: TGTGCCAGCGGACTGGGACAGAACCATCAGCCCCAGCATTTT
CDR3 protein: CASGLGQNHQPQHF

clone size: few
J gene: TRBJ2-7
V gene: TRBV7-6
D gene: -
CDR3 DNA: TGTGCCAGCAGCTTAGGGCCAGCTTCCTACGAGCAGTACTTC
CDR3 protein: CASSLGPASYEQYF

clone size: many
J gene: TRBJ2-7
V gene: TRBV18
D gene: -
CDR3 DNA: TGTGCCAGCTCACCAGGCCCCCGATACGAGCAGTACTTC
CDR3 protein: CASSPGPRYEQYF

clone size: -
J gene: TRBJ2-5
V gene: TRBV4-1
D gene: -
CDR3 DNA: TGCGCCAGCAGCCAAACCCTGGGTGAGACCCAGTACTTC
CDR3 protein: CASSQTLGETQYF

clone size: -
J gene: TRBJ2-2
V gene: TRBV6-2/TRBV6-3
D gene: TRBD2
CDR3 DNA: TGTGCCAGCAGTTACCGGCGGCTTGGGACTAGCGGGTATACCGGGGAGCTGTTTTTT
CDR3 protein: CASSYRRLGTSGYTGELFF

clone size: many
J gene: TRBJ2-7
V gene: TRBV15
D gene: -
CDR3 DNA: TGTGCCACCAGGGAGATGGGGGGAGAAGACGAGCAGTACTTC
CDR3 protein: CATREMGGEDEQYF

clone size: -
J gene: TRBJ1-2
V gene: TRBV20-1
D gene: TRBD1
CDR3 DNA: TGCAGTGCTAGAGCCCCCAGGGCAGGGGGGGGCACGAACTATGGCTACACCTTC
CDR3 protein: CSARAPRAGGGTNYGYTF

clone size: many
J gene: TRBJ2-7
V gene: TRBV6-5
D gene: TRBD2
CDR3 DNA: TGTGCCAGCAGTTACTCGACTAGCGGGACCTACGAGCAGTACTTC
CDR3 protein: CASSYSTSGTYEQYF

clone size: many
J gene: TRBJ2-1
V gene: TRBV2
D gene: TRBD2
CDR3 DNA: TGTGCCAGCAACCCAGGGACTAGCTTTGAGCAGTTCTTC
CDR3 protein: CASNPGTSFEQFF

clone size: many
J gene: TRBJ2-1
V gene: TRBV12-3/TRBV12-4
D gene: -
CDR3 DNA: TGTGCCAGCAGTTTAGCGCCGTTAGGCCTTCCAGATGAGTTCTTC
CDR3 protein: CASSLAPLGLPDEFF

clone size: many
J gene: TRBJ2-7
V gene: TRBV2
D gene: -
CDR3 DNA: TGTGCCAGCACCGAAGCGGGCTACGAGCAGTACTTC
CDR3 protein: CASTEAGYEQYF

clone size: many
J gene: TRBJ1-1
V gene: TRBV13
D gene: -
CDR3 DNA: TGTGCCAGCAGCTTAGAAGGCAGGGAAGCTTTCTTT
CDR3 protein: CASSLEGREAFF

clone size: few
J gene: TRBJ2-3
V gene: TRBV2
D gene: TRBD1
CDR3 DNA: TGTGCCACCAGAGAGAAGACAGGGCCCACAGATACGCAGTATTTT
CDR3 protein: CATREKTGPTDTQYF

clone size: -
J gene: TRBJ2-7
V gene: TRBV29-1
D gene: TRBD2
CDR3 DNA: TGCAGCGTTCGGACTAGCGGCTACGAGCAGTACTTC
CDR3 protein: CSVRTSGYEQYF

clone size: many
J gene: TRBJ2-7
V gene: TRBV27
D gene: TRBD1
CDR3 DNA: TGTGCCAGCAGTCCCCGGGACAGGATTACCTACGAGCAGTACTTC
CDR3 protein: CASSPRDRITYEQYF

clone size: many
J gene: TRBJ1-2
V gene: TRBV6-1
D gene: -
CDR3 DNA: TGTGCCAGCAGTGTCGTACAGGCCCTCTATGGCTACACCTTC
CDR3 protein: CASSVVQALYGYTF

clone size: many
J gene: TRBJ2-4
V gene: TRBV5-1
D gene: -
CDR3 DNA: TGCGCCAGCAGCCCGACGGTAGCCAAAAACATTCAGTACTTC
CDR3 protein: CASSPTVAKNIQYF